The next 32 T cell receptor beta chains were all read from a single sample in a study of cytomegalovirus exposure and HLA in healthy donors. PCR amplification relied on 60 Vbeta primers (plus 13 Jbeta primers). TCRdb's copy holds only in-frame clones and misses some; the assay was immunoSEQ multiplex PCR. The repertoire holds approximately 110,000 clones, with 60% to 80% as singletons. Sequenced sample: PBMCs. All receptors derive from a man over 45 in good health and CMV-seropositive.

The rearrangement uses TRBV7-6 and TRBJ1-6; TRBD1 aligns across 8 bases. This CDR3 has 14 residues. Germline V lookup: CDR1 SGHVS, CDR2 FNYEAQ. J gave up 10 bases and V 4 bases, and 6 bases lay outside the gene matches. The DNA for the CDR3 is TGTGCCAGCAGCTCCGGACAGGGCGGCTCACCCCTCCACTTT. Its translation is CASSSGQGGSPLHF.

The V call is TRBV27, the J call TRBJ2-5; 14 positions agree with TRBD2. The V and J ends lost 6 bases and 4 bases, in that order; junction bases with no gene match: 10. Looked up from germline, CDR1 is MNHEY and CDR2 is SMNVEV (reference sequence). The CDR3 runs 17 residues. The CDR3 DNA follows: TGTGCCAGCAGGCGACTAGCGGGAGGGCCTGTTTTAGAGACCCAGTACTTC. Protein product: CASRRLAGGPVLETQYF.

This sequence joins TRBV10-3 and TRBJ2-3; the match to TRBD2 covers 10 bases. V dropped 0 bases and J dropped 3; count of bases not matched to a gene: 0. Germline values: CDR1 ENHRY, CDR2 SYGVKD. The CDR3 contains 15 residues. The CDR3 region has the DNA TGTGCCATCAGTGAGTCTAGCGGGAGGACAGATACGCAGTATTTT. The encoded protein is CAISESSGRTDTQYF.

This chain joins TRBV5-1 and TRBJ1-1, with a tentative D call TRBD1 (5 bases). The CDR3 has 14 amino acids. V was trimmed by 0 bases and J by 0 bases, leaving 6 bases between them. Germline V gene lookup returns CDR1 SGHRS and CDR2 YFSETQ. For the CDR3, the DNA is TGCGCCAGCAGCTTGGAGGGGATGAACACTGAAGCTTTCTTT. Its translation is CASSLEGMNTEAFF.

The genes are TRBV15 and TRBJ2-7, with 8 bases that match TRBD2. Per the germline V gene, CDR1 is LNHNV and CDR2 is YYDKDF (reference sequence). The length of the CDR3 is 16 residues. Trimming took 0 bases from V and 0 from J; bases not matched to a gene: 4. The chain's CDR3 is CATSRDRGGRSYEQYF. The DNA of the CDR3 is TGTGCCACCAGCAGAGATCGGGGGGGCCGCTCCTACGAGCAGTACTTC.

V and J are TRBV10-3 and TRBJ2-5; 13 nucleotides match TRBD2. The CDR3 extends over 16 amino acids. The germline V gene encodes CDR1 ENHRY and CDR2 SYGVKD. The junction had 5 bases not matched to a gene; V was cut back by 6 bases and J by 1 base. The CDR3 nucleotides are TGTGCCATCAGCCCGGGACTAGCGGGGAGCCAAGAGACCCAGTACTTC. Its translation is CAISPGLAGSQETQYF.

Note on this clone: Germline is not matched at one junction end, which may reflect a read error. CDR3 amino acids: CVSSVGQGPYEQYF. The DNA of the CDR3 is TGTGTCAGCAGTGTGGGTCAGGGGCCCTACGAGCAGTACTTC. This chain joins TRBV2 and TRBJ2-7, with D perhaps matching TRBD1 (6 bases). CDR1 is SNHLY, CDR2 FYNNEI, per germline. The CDR3 runs to 14 residues.

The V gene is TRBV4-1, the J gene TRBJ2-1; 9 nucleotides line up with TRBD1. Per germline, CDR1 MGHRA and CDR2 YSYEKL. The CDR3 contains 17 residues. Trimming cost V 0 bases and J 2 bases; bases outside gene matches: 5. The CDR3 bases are TGCGCCAGCAGCCAAGATAACGGACAGGGGACCTACAATGAGCAGTTCTTC. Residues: CASSQDNGQGTYNEQFF.

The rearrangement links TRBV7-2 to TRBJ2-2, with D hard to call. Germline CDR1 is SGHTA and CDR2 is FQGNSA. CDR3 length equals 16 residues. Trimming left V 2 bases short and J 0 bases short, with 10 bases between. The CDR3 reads CASSLRYYTNTGELFF. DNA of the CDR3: TGTGCCAGCAGCTTACGGTACTATACGAACACCGGGGAGCTGTTTTTT.

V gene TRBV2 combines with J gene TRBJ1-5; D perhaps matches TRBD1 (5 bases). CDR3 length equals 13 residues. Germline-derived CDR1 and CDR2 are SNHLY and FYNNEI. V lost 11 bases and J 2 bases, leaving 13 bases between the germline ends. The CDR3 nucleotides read TGTGCCGGAGGGGAGAGGGGCAATCAGCCCCAGCATTTT. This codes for CAGGERGNQPQHF.

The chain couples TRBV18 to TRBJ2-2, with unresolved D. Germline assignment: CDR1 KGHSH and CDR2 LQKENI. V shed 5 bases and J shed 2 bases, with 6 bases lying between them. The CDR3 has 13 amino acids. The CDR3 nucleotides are TGTGCCAGCTCATCGACAAACACCGGGGAGCTGTTTTTT. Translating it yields CASSSTNTGELFF.

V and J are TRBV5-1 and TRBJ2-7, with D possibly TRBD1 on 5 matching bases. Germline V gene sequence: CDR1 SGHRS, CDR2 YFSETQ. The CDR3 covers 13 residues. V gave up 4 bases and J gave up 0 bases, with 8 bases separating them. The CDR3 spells CASSRTFSYEQYF. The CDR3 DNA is TGCGCCAGCAGCCGGACATTCTCCTACGAGCAGTACTTC.

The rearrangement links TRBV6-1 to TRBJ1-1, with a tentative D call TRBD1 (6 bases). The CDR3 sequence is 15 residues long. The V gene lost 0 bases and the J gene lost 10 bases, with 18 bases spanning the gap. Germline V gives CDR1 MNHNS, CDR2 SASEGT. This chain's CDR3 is CASSEAGQGLGGAFF. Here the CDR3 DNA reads TGTGCCAGCAGTGAAGCTGGGCAGGGATTAGGGGGAGCTTTCTTT.

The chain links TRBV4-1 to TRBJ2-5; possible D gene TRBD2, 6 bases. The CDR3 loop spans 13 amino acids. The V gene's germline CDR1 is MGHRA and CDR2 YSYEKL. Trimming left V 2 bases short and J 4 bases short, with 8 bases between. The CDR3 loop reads CASSQWRGETQYF. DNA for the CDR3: TGCGCCAGCAGCCAATGGAGGGGAGAGACCCAGTACTTC.

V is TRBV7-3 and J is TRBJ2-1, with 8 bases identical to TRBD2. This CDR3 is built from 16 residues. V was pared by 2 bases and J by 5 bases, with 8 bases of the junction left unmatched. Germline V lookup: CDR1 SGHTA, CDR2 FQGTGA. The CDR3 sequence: CASSLFGLAQDNEQFF. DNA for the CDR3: TGTGCCAGCAGCTTATTCGGACTAGCTCAAGACAATGAGCAGTTCTTC.

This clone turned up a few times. The CDR3 bases are TGTGCCAGCAGTCCTTACAGATCTGGGGCCAACGTCCTGACTTTC. Amino acids: CASSPYRSGANVLTF. The V gene is TRBV27, the J gene TRBJ2-6; D gene uncertain. From germline, CDR1 is MNHEY and CDR2 SMNVEV (reference sequence). Trimming cost V 5 bases and J 1 base, with 9 bases left between them. CDR3 length: 15 amino acids.

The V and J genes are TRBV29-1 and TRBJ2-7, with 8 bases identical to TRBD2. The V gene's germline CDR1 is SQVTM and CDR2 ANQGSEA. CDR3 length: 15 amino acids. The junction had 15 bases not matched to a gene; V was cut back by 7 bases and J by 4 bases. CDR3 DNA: TGCAGCGCCGCGACCGGAACTAGCGGTTTATACGAGCAGTACTTC. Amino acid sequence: CSAATGTSGLYEQYF.

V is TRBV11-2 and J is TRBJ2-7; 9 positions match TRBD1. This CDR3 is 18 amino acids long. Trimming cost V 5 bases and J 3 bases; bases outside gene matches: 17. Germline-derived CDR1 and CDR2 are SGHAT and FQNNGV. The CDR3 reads CASSRTAGTGTGIYEQYF. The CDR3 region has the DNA TGTGCCAGCAGCCGCACAGCCGGGACAGGGACTGGAATCTACGAGCAGTACTTC.

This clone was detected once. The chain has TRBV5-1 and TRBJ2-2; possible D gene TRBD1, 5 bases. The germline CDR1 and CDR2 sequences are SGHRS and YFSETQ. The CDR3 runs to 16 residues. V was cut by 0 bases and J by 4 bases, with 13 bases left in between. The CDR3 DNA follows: TGCGCCAGCAGCTTGGTGGGGCAGGAAACCACCGGGGAGCTGTTTTTT. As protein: CASSLVGQETTGELFF.

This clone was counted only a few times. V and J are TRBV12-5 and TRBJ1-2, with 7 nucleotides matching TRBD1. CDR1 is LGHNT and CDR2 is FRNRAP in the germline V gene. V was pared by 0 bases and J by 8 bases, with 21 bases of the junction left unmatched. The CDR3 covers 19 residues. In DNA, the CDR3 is TGTGCTAGTGGTTTGGTACTCCCCACAACTCGACAGGGCCGTGGGGGCTACACCTTC. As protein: CASGLVLPTTRQGRGGYTF.

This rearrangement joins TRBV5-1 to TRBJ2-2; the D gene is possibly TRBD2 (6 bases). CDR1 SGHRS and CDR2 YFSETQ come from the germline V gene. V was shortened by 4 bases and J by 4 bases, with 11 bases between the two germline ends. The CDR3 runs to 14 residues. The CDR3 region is CASSAGRSTGELFF. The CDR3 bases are TGCGCCAGCAGCGCGGGACGTTCCACCGGGGAGCTGTTTTTT.

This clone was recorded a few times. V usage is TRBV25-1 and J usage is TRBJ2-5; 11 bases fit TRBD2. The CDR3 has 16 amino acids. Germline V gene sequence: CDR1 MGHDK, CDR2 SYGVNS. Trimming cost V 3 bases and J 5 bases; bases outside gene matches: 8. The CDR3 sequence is CASSDLAGGQRETQYF. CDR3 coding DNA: TGTGCCAGCAGTGATCTAGCGGGAGGCCAAAGGGAGACCCAGTACTTC.

In nucleotides, the CDR3 is TGTGCCAGCAGCTCGGTGGGGGGACTCACAGATACGCAGTATTTT. The encoded protein is CASSSVGGLTDTQYF. This chain links TRBV11-2 with TRBJ2-3, with D possibly TRBD2 on 6 matching bases. Per the germline V gene, CDR1 is SGHAT and CDR2 is FQNNGV. The CDR3 contains 15 residues. V lost 4 bases and J 2 bases, leaving 13 bases between the germline ends. The entire variable domain, with the rest obtained from reference TRBV11-2 and TRBJ2-3, is as follows: EAGVAQSPRYKIIEKRQSVAFWCNPISGHATLYWYQQILGQGPKLLIQFQNNGVVDDSQLPKDRFSAERLKGVDSTLKIQPAKLEDSAVYLCASSSVGGLTDTQYFGPGTRLTVL.

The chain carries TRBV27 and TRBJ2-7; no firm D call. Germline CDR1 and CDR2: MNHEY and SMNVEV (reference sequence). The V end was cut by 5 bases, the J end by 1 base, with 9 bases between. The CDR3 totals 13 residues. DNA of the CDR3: TGTGCCAGCAGTCCTCCGGGTTCCTACGAGCAGTACTTC. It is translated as CASSPPGSYEQYF.

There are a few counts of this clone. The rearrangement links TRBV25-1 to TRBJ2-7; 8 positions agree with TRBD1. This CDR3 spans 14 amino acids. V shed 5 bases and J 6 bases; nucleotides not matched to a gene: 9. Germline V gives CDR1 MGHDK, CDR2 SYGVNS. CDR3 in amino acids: CASSKRTGLGEQYF. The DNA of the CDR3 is TGTGCCAGCAGTAAGCGGACAGGGCTGGGCGAGCAGTACTTC.

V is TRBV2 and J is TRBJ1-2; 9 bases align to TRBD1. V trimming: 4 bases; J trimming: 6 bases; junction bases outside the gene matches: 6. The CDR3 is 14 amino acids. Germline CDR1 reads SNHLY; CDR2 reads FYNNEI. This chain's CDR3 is CASSVQGARDGYTF. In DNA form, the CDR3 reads TGTGCCAGCAGTGTACAGGGGGCGAGGGATGGCTACACCTTC. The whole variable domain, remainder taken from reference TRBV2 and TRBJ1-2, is EPEVTQTPSHQVTQMGQEVILRCVPISNHLYFYWYRQILGQKVEFLVSFYNNEISEKSEIFDDQFSVERPDGSNFTLKIRSTKLEDSAMYFCASSVQGARDGYTFGSGTRLTVV.

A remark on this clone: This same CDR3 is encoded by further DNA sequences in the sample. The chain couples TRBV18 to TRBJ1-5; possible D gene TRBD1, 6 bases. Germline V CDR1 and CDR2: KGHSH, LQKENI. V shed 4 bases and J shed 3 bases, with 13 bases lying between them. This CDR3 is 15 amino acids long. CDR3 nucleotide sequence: TGTGCCAGCTCACTTTTAACAGGGTCCAATCAGCCCCAGCATTTT. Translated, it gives CASSLLTGSNQPQHF.

The CDR3: CASSFGADVREQFF. DNA for the CDR3: TGTGCCAGCAGCTTTGGGGCGGATGTTCGCGAGCAGTTCTTC. The chain recombines TRBV11-2 with TRBJ2-1, with D possibly TRBD1 on 5 matching bases. The CDR3 sequence is 14 residues long. Trimming took 3 bases from V and 10 from J, leaving 16 bases between them. Germline V gene sequence: CDR1 SGHAT, CDR2 FQNNGV. Complete variable domain (other parts from reference TRBV11-2 and TRBJ2-1): EAGVAQSPRYKIIEKRQSVAFWCNPISGHATLYWYQQILGQGPKLLIQFQNNGVVDDSQLPKDRFSAERLKGVDSTLKIQPAKLEDSAVYLCASSFGADVREQFFGPGTRLTVL.

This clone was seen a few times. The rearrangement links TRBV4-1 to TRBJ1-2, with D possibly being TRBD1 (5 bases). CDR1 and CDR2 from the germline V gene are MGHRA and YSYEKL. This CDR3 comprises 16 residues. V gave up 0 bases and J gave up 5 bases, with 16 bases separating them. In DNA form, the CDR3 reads TGCGCCAGCAGCCAAGACGGGAATGGGGGGTGGTATGGCTACACCTTC. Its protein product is CASSQDGNGGWYGYTF.

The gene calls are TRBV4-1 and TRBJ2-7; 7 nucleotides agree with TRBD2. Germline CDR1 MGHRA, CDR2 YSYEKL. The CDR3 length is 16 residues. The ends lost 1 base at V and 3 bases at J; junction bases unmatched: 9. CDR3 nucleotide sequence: TGCGCCAGCAGCCAAGCCTACAATAGCGGGTTCTACGAGCAGTACTTC. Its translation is CASSQAYNSGFYEQYF.

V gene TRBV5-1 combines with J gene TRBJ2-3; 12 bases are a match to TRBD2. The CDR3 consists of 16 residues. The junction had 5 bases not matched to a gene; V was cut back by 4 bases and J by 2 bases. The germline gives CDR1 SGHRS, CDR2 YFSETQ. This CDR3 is CASSIRTSGDTDTQYF. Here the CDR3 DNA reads TGCGCCAGCAGCATCCGGACTAGCGGGGACACAGATACGCAGTATTTT.

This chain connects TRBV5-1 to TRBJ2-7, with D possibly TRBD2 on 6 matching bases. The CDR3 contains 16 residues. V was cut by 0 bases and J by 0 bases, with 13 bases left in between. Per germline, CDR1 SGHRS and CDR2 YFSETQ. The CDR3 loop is CASSLVAGSTSYEQYF. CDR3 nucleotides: TGCGCCAGCAGCTTGGTTGCGGGATCTACCTCCTACGAGCAGTACTTC.